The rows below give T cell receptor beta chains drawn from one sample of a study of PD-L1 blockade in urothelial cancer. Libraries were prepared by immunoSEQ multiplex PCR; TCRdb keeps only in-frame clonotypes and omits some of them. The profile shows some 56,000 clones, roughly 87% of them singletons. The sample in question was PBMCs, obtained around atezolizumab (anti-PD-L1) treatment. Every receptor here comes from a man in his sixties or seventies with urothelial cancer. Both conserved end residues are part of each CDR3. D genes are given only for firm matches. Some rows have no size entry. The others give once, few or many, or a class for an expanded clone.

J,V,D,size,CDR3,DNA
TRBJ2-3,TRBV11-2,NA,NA,CASSRAGADTQYF,TGTGCCAGCAGCAGGGCAGGGGCAGATACGCAGTATTTT
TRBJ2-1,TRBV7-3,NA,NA,CASSLMGAGEAGEQFF,TGTGCCAGCAGCTTAATGGGGGCGGGAGAGGCGGGAGAGCAGTTCTTC
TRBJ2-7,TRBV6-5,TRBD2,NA,CASKRGLADYEQYF,TGTGCCAGCAAAAGGGGACTAGCCGACTACGAGCAGTACTTC
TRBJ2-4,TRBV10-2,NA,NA,CASSENGGTKNIQYF,TGCGCCAGCAGTGAGAATGGGGGGACCAAAAACATTCAGTACTTC
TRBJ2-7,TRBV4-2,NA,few,CASSQGGEVGEQYF,TGTGCCAGCAGCCAAGGAGGGGAGGTGGGCGAGCAGTACTTC
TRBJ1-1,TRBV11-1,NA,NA,CASSLRSGRTEAFF,TGTGCCAGCAGCTTAAGATCAGGGAGGACTGAAGCTTTCTTT
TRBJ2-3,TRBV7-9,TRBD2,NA,CASSPAGGYAYF,TGTGCCAGCAGCCCCGCGGGGGGATACGCGTATTTT
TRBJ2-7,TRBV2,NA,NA,CAGRLTHEQYF,TGTGCCGGCAGACTAACCCACGAGCAGTACTTC
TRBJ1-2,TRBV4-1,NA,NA,CASSQDRGYGYTF,TGCGCCAGCAGCCAAGACAGGGGATATGGCTACACCTTC
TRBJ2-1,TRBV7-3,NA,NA,CASSSEGAANEQFF,TGTGCCAGCAGCTCTGAGGGAGCCGCCAATGAGCAGTTCTTC
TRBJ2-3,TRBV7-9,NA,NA,CASSPPRWSIKDTQYF,TGTGCCAGCAGCCCCCCCCGGTGGTCGATTAAAGATACGCAGTATTTT
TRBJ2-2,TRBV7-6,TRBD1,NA,CASSFGGQGWAGELFF,TGTGCCAGCAGCTTCGGGGGACAGGGTTGGGCCGGGGAGCTGTTTTTT
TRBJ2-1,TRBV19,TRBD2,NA,CASSIRAGIGNEQFF,TGTGCCAGTAGTATCAGAGCGGGAATAGGAAATGAGCAGTTCTTC
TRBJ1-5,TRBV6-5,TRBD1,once,CASGPPGQGDQPQHF,TGTGCCAGCGGGCCTCCGGGACAGGGGGATCAGCCCCAGCATTTT
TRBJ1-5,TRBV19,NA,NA,CASSSHMDQPQHF,TGTGCCAGTAGTAGTCACATGGATCAGCCCCAGCATTTT
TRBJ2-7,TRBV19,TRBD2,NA,CASSTGTRRGYEQYF,TGTGCCAGTAGTACCGGGACTAGGAGGGGATACGAGCAGTACTTC
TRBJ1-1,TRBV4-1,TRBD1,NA,CASSQGGQGAAFF,TGCGCCAGCAGCCAAGGGGGACAGGGGGCTGCTTTCTTT
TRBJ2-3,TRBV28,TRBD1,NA,CASSLGQGADTQYF,TGTGCCAGCAGTTTGGGACAGGGGGCAGATACGCAGTATTTT
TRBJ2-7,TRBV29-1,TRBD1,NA,CSVRPGGHSYEQYF,TGCAGCGTTCGGCCAGGGGGCCACTCCTACGAGCAGTACTTC
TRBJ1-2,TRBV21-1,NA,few,CASSPPSQGATQLNF,TGTGCCAGCAGCCCCCCGTCTCAGGGGGCAACCCAACTTAACTTC
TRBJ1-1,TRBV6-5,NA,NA,CASSYNAGPEAEAFF,TGTGCCAGCAGTTACAATGCGGGCCCTGAGGCTGAAGCTTTCTTT
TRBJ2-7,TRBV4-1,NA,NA,CASSQFLEPYEQYF,TGCGCCAGCAGCCAATTCCTAGAGCCCTACGAGCAGTACTTC
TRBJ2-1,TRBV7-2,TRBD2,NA,CASSLVSGRTYNEQFF,TGTGCCAGCAGCTTAGTTAGCGGGAGAACCTACAATGAGCAGTTCTTC
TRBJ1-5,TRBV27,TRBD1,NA,CASSLRTGGQPQHF,TGTGCCAGCAGTTTAAGGACAGGGGGTCAGCCCCAGCATTTT
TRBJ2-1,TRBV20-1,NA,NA,CSAGDNNEQFF,TGCAGTGCGGGTGACAACAATGAGCAGTTCTTC
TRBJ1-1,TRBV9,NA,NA,CASSPQGLDTEAFF,TGTGCCAGCAGCCCCCAGGGGTTAGACACTGAAGCTTTCTTT
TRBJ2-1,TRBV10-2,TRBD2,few,CASSAGTSGRGNEQFF,TGCGCCAGCAGCGCTGGGACTAGCGGGAGGGGGAATGAGCAGTTCTTC
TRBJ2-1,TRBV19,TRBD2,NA,CASSPGASGRNEQFF,TGTGCCAGTAGCCCGGGGGCTAGCGGGAGGAATGAGCAGTTCTTC
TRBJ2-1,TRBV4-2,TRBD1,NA,CASSRQDRAEYNEQFF,TGTGCCAGCAGCCGGCAGGACAGGGCAGAATACAATGAGCAGTTCTTC
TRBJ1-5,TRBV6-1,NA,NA,CASSEGANQPQHF,TGTGCCAGCAGTGAGGGGGCCAATCAGCCCCAGCATTTT
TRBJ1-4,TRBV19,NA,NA,CASSVSATNEKLFF,TGTGCCAGTAGCGTGTCGGCAACTAATGAAAAACTGTTTTTT
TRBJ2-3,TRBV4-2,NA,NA,CASSQDETAQGKDTQYF,TGTGCCAGCAGCCAAGATGAGACTGCCCAGGGGAAAGATACGCAGTATTTT
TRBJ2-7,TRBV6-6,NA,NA,CASSYSPGEEQYF,TGTGCCAGCAGTTACTCCCCAGGGGAAGAGCAGTACTTC
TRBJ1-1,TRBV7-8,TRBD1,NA,CASSLGQLNTEAFF,TGTGCCAGCAGCTTGGGACAGTTGAACACTGAAGCTTTCTTT
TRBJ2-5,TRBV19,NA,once,CASSIDFTRQETQYF,TGTGCCAGTAGTATAGATTTTACCAGGCAAGAGACCCAGTACTTC
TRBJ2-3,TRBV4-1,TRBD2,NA,CASSQERGRPADTQYF,TGCGCCAGCAGCCAAGAGCGCGGGAGGCCTGCAGATACGCAGTATTTT
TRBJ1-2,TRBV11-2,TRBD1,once,CASSLTGTGSYGYTF,TGTGCCAGCAGCCTTACCGGGACAGGGAGCTATGGCTACACCTTC
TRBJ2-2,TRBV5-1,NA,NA,CASSLASNTGELFF,TGCGCCAGCAGCTTGGCCTCCAACACCGGGGAGCTGTTTTTT
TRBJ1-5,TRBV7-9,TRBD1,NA,CASGPGGLVDQPQHF,TGTGCCAGCGGCCCAGGGGGCTTGGTCGATCAGCCCCAGCATTTT
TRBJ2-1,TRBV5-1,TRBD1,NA,CASSLGQGAGNEQFF,TGCGCCAGCAGCTTGGGACAGGGGGCCGGGAATGAGCAGTTCTTC
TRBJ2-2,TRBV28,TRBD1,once,CASSTFPRTGGWSGELFF,TGTGCCAGCAGTACATTCCCTCGGACAGGGGGCTGGTCCGGGGAGCTGTTTTTT
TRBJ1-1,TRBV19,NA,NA,CASSRHDSFMNTEAFF,TGTGCCAGCAGTCGACACGATTCCTTTATGAACACTGAAGCTTTCTTT
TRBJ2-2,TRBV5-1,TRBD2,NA,CASSSGLAGVFTGELFF,TGCGCCAGCAGCTCCGGACTAGCGGGAGTATTCACCGGGGAGCTGTTTTTT
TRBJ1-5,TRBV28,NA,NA,CASSEGQYSNQPQHF,TGTGCCAGCAGCGAAGGACAATATAGCAATCAGCCCCAGCATTTT
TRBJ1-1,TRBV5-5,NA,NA,CASSPQGKLNTEAFF,TGTGCCAGCAGCCCCCAGGGGAAGCTGAACACTGAAGCTTTCTTT
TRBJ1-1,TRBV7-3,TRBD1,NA,CASSSGQGERGEAFF,TGTGCCAGCAGCTCCGGACAGGGAGAAAGGGGTGAAGCTTTCTTT
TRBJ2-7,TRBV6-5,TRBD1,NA,CASRDRSMAYEQYF,TGTGCCAGCAGGGACAGGTCGATGGCCTACGAGCAGTACTTC
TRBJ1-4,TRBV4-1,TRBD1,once,CASSQEGGTGEKLFF,TGCGCCAGCAGCCAAGAGGGGGGGACAGGGGAAAAACTGTTTTTT
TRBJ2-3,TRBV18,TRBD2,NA,CASSPDRLAGRGSTDTQYF,TGTGCCAGCTCACCAGATCGACTAGCGGGCCGCGGTAGCACAGATACGCAGTATTTT
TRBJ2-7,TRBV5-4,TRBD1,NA,CASSLSDRGTYEQYF,TGTGCCAGCAGCTTAAGTGACAGGGGGACCTACGAGCAGTACTTC
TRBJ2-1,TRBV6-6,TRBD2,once,CASSSGLAGYNEQFF,TGTGCCAGCAGTTCCGGACTAGCGGGTTACAATGAGCAGTTCTTC
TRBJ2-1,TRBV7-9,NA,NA,CASSLSSYNEQFF,TGTGCCAGCAGCTTATCGTCCTACAATGAGCAGTTCTTC
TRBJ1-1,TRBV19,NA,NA,CASEQGMNTEAFF,TGTGCCAGTGAGCAGGGTATGAACACTGAAGCTTTCTTT
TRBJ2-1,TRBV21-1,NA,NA,CASSKFFSSGTDNEQFF,TGTGCCAGCAGCAAATTTTTTTCTAGCGGGACGGACAATGAGCAGTTCTTC
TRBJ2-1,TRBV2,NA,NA,CASSDWEGGYNEQFF,TGTGCCAGCAGTGATTGGGAAGGGGGTTACAATGAGCAGTTCTTC
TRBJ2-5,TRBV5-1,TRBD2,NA,CASSSSGTSGRGETQYF,TGCGCCAGCAGCTCCTCCGGGACTAGCGGGAGAGGGGAGACCCAGTACTTC
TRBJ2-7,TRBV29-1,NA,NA,CSVTAEGHYEQYF,TGCAGCGTTACGGCAGAGGGCCACTACGAGCAGTACTTC
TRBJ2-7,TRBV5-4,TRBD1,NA,CASSPGQGPSRNYEQYF,TGTGCCAGCAGTCCGGGACAGGGGCCATCAAGAAACTACGAGCAGTACTTC
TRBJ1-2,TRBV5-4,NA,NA,CASSFRDQGYTF,TGTGCCAGCAGCTTCCGGGATCAGGGCTACACCTTC